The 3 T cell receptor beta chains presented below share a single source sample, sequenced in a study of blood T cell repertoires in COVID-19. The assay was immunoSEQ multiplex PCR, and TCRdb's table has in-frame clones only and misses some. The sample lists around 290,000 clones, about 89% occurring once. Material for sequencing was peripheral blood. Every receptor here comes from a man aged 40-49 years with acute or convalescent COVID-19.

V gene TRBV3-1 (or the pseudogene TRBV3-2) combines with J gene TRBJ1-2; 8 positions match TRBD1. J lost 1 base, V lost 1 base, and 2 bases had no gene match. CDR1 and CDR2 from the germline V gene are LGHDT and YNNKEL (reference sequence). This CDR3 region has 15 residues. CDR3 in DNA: TGTGCCAGCAGCCAAGGACAGGGGCGTAACTATGGCTACACCTTC. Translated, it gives CASSQGQGRNYGYTF.

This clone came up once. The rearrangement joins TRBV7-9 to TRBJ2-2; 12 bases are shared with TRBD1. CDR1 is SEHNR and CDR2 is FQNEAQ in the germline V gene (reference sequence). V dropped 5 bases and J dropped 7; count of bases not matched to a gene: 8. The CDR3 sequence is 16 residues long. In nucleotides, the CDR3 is TGTGCCAGCAGCCCCTCGGGACAGGGGGCGAACGGGGAGCTGTTTTTT. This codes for CASSPSGQGANGELFF.

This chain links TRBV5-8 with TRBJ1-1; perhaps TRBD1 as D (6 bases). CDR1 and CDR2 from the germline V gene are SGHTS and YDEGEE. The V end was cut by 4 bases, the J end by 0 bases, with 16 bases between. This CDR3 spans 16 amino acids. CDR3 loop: CASSLLTGGLNTEAFF. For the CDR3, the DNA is TGTGCCAGCAGCCTTCTGACAGGCGGTCTGAACACTGAAGCTTTCTTT.